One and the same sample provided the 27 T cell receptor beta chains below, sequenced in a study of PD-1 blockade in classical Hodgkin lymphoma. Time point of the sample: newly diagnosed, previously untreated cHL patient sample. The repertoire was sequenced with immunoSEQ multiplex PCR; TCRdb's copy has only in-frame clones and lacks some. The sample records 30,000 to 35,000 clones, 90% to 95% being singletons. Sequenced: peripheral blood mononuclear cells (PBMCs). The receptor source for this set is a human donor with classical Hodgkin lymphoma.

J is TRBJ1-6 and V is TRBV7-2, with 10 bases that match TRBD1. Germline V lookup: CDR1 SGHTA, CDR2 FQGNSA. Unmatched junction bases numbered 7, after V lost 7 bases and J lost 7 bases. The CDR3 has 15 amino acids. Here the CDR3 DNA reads TGTGCCAGCATCCTAGACAGGGGGCTCAATTCACCCCTCCACTTT. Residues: CASILDRGLNSPLHF. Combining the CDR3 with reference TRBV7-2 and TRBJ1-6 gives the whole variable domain GAGVSQSPSNKVTEKGKDVELRCDPISGHTALYWYRQSLGQGLEFLIYFQGNSAPDKSGLPSDRFSAERTGGSVSTLTIQRTQQEDSAVYLCASILDRGLNSPLHFGNGTRLTVT.

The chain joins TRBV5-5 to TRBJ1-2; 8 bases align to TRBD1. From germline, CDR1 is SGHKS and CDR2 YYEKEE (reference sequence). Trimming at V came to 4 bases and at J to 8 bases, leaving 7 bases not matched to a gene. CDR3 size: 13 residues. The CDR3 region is CASSLGHRGGYTF. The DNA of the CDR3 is TGTGCCAGCAGCCTGGGACACAGGGGGGGCTACACCTTC.

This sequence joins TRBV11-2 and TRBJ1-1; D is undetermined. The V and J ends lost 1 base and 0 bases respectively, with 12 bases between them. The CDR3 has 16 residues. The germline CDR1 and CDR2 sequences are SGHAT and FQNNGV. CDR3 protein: CASSLVAANMNTEAFF. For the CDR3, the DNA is TGTGCCAGCAGCTTAGTGGCAGCTAATATGAACACTGAAGCTTTCTTT.

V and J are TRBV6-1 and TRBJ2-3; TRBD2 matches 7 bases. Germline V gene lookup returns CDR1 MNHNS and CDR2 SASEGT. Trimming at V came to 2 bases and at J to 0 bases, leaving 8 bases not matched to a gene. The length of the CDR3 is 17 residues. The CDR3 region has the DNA TGTGCCAGCAGTGAACTCCCTAGCGGCACTAGCACAGATACGCAGTATTTT. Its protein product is CASSELPSGTSTDTQYF.

In DNA form, the CDR3 reads TGTGCCAGCAGCTTGGAAACGCGTGGCTATGGCTACACCTTC. It is translated as CASSLETRGYGYTF. The rearrangement joins TRBV5-4 to TRBJ1-2; D unclear. Trimming stripped 0 bases from V and 4 bases from J, with 10 bases between. The CDR3 covers 14 residues. Germline V gives CDR1 SGHNT, CDR2 YYREEE (reference sequence).

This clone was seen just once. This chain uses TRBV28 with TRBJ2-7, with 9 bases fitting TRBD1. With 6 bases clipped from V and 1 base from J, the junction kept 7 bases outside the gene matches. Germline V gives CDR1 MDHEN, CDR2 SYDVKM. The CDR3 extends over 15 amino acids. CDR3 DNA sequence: TGTGCCAGCAGGGCGCCGGGACAGGGTTCCTACGAGCAGTACTTC. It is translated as CASRAPGQGSYEQYF.

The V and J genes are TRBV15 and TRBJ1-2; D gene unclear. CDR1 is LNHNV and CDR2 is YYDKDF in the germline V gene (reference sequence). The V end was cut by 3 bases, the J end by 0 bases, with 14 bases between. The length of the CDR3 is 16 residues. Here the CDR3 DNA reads TGTGCCACCAGCAGGCCTGCTAGGAACGCTAACTATGGCTACACCTTC. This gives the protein CATSRPARNANYGYTF.

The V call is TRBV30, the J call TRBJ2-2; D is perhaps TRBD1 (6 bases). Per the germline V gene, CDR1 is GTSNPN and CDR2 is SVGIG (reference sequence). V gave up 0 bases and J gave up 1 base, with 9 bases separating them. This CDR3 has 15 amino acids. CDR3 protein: CAWSVQGQNTGELFF. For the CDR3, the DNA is TGTGCCTGGAGTGTGCAGGGACAGAACACCGGGGAGCTGTTTTTT.

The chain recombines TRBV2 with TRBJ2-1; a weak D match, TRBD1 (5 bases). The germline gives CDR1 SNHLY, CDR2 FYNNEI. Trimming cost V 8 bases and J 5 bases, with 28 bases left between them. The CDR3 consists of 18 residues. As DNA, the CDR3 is TGTGCCAGCGGCCTCCAGGGTGCAGGGTGGAACGGGCACAATGAGCAGTTCTTC. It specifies CASGLQGAGWNGHNEQFF.

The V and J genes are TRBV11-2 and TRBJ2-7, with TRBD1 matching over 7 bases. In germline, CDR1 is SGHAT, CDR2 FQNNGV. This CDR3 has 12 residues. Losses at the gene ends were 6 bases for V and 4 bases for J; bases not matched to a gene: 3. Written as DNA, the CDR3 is TGTGCCAGCAGACGACAGGGTTACGAGCAGTACTTC. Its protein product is CASRRQGYEQYF.

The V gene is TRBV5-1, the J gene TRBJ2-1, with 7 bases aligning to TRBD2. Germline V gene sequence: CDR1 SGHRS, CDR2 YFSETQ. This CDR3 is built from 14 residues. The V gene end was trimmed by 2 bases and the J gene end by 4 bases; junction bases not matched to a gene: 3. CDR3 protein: CASSLTGGYNEQFF. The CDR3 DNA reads TGCGCCAGCAGCTTAACGGGGGGATACAATGAGCAGTTCTTC.

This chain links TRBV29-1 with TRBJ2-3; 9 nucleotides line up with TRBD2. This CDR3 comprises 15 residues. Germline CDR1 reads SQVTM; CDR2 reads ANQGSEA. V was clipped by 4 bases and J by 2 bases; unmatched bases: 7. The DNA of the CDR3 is TGCAGCGTTGTTAGCGGGGGACGGTACACAGATACGCAGTATTTT. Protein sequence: CSVVSGGRYTDTQYF.

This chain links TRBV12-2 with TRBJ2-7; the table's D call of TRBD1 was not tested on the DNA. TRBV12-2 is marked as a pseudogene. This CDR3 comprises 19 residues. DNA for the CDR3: TGTGCAAGTCGCTTAGTAAAGAGGGGGTGGGACAGGGAGATCTACGAGCAGTACTTC. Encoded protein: CASRLVKRGWDREIYEQYF.

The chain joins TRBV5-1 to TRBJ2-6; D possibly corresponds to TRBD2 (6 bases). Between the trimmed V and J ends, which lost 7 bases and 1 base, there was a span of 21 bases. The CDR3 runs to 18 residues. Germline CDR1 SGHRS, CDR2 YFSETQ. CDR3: CASHARGTLVSGANVLTF. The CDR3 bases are TGCGCCAGCCATGCGCGGGGAACACTAGTTTCTGGGGCCAACGTCCTGACTTTC.

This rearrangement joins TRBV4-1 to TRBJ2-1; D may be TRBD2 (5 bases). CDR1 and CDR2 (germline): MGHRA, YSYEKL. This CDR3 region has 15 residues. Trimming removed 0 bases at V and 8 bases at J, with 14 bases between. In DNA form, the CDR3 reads TGCGCCAGCAGCCAAGACCTGGGGAGAAGGGATGAGCAGTTCTTC. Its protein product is CASSQDLGRRDEQFF.

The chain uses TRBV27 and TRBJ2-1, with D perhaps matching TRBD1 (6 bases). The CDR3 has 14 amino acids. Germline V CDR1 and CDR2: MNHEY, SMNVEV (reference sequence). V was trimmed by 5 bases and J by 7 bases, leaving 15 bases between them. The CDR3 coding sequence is TGTGCCAGCAGTCCGAGGGACATAAGGAATGAGCAGTTCTTC. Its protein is CASSPRDIRNEQFF.

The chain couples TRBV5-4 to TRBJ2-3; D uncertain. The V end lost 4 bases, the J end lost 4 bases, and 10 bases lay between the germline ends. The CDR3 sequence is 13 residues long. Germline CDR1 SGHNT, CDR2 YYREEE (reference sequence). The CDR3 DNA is TGTGCCAGCAGCCAAGGAGAGGCAGATACGCAGTATTTT. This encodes CASSQGEADTQYF.

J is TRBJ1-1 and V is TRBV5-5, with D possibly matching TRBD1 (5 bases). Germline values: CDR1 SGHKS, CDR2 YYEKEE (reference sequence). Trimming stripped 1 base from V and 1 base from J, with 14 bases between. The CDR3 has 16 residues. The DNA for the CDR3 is TGTGCCAGCAGCTTGTTTATTGGGGCTCCGAACACTGAAGCTTTCTTT. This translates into CASSLFIGAPNTEAFF.

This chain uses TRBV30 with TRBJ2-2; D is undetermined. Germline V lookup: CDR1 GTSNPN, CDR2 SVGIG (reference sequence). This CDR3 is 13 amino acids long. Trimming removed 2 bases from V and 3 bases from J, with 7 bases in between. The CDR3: CAWSPRYTGELFF. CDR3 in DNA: TGTGCCTGGAGTCCCAGGTACACCGGGGAGCTGTTTTTT.

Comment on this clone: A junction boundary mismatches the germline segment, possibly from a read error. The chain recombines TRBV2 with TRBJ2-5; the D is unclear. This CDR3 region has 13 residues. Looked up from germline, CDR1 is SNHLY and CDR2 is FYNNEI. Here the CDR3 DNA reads TGTGCCAGCAGGGAAGGTCGCCAAGAGACCCAGTACTTC. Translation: CASREGRQETQYF.

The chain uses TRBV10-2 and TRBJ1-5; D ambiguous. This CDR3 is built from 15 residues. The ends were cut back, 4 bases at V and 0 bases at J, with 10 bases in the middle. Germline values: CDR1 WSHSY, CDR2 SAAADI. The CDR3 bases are TGCGCCAGCAGTGCTGGCGGGAATAGCAATCAGCCCCAGCATTTT. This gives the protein CASSAGGNSNQPQHF.

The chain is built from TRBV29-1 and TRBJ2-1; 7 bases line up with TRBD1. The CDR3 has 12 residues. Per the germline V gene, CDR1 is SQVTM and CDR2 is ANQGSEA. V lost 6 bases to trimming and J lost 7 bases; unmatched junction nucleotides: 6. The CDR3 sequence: CSVDDRANEQFF. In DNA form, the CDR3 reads TGCAGCGTCGATGACAGGGCTAATGAGCAGTTCTTC.

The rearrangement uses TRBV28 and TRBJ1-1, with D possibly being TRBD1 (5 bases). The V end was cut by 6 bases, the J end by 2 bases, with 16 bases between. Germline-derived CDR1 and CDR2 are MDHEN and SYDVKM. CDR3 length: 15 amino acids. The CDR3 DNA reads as TGTGCCAGCAGAATTGGGGGACGGCAAAACACTGAAGCTTTCTTT. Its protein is CASRIGGRQNTEAFF.

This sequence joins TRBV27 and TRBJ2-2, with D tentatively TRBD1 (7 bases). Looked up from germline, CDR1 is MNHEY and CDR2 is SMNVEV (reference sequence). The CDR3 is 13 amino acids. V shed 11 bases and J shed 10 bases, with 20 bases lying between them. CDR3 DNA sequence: TGTGCCGTAAAAAGGGCGGGACAGCCGGAGCTGTTTTTT. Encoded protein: CAVKRAGQPELFF.

The CDR3 DNA is TGTGCCAGCAGTTTTACGGGACACCCTTGGGAGCAGTACTTC. Residues: CASSFTGHPWEQYF. The V gene is TRBV27, the J gene TRBJ2-7; D is perhaps TRBD1 (6 bases). Trimming left V 3 bases short and J 7 bases short, with 16 bases between. The CDR3 has 14 residues. Germline V gene lookup returns CDR1 MNHEY and CDR2 SMNVEV (reference sequence).

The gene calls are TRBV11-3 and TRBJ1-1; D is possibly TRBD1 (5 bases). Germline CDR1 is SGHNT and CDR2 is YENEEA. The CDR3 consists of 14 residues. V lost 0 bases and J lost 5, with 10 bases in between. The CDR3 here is CASSLDVGDTEAFF. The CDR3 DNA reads TGTGCCAGCAGCTTAGACGTGGGGGATACTGAAGCTTTCTTT.

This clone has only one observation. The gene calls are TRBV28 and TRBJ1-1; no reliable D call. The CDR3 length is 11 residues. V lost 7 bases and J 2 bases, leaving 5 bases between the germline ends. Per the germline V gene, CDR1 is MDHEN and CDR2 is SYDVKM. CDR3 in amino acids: CASNINTEAFF. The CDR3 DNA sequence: TGTGCCAGCAACATAAACACTGAAGCTTTCTTT. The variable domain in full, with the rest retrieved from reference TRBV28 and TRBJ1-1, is DVKVTQSSRYLVKRTGEKVFLECVQDMDHENMFWYRQDPGLGLRLIYFSYDVKMKEKGDIPEGYSVSREKKERFSLILESASTNQTSMYLCASNINTEAFFGQGTRLTVV.